These T cell receptor beta chains were read from a single sample in a study of CXCR3-negative and CXCR3-positive naive CD8 T cells. TCRdb re-called the 5' RACE reads, yielding one record per CDR3 amino acid sequence without DNA. Recorded for this sample: about 80,000 distinct CDR3 sequences. Sequenced input: naive CXCR3- CD8+ T cells from blood. These receptors originate from a human donor in good health. Some clones in this sample may be carry-over from other donors' samples. Each CDR3 is given with its conserved first and last residue. Each record gives: J gene, clone size, V gene, CDR3 length, CDR3 protein. Part of the rows lack a size; the others show once, few, many or a class for expanded clones.

j_call: TRBJ2-4
clone_size: NA
v_call: TRBV12-3/TRBV12-4
cdr3_length: 14
cdr3_aa: CASSTGGGKNIQYF

j_call: TRBJ1-6
clone_size: NA
v_call: TRBV28
cdr3_length: 15
cdr3_aa: CASSLTGQGYSPLHF

j_call: TRBJ1-1
clone_size: NA
v_call: TRBV6-2/TRBV6-3
cdr3_length: 13
cdr3_aa: CASSLDRNTEAFF

j_call: TRBJ2-3
clone_size: NA
v_call: TRBV7-6
cdr3_length: 15
cdr3_aa: CASSSLGTDTDTQYF

j_call: TRBJ2-1
clone_size: NA
v_call: TRBV9
cdr3_length: 13
cdr3_aa: CASSVPPSNEQFF

j_call: TRBJ1-6
clone_size: NA
v_call: TRBV4-2
cdr3_length: 18
cdr3_aa: CASSQDSYGVADNSPLHF

j_call: TRBJ1-5
clone_size: NA
v_call: TRBV6-2/TRBV6-3
cdr3_length: 17
cdr3_aa: CASRPRDGAYSNQPQHF

j_call: TRBJ1-2
clone_size: NA
v_call: TRBV6-5
cdr3_length: 16
cdr3_aa: CASSYYKGQGDYGYTF

j_call: TRBJ2-5
clone_size: NA
v_call: TRBV29-1
cdr3_length: 12
cdr3_aa: CSVDNGQETQYF

j_call: TRBJ2-7
clone_size: NA
v_call: TRBV29-1
cdr3_length: 13
cdr3_aa: CSAVPSEFNEQYF

j_call: TRBJ1-2
clone_size: NA
v_call: TRBV29-1
cdr3_length: 14
cdr3_aa: CSVEDRAGDYGYTF

j_call: TRBJ2-5
clone_size: NA
v_call: TRBV25-1
cdr3_length: 15
cdr3_aa: CASSQGTGGAETQYF

j_call: TRBJ2-1
clone_size: NA
v_call: TRBV9
cdr3_length: 14
cdr3_aa: CASSVGQGADEQFF

j_call: TRBJ2-2
clone_size: medium-sized
v_call: TRBV4-2
cdr3_length: 14
cdr3_aa: CASSQSEEVGELFF

j_call: TRBJ2-2
clone_size: NA
v_call: TRBV28
cdr3_length: 11
cdr3_aa: CASVSTGELFF

j_call: TRBJ2-7
clone_size: NA
v_call: TRBV14
cdr3_length: 14
cdr3_aa: CASSRYGQAYEQYF

j_call: TRBJ2-7
clone_size: NA
v_call: TRBV28
cdr3_length: 12
cdr3_aa: CASSLYFLEQYF

j_call: TRBJ2-1
clone_size: NA
v_call: TRBV29-1
cdr3_length: 15
cdr3_aa: CSVDEWDRGHNEQFF

j_call: TRBJ2-3
clone_size: NA
v_call: TRBV24-1
cdr3_length: 15
cdr3_aa: CATSEREVGTDTQYF

j_call: TRBJ1-1
clone_size: NA
v_call: TRBV27
cdr3_length: 14
cdr3_aa: CASSFQGPYTEAFF

j_call: TRBJ2-3
clone_size: NA
v_call: TRBV20-1
cdr3_length: 14
cdr3_aa: CSARRVGSADTQYF

j_call: TRBJ2-5
clone_size: NA
v_call: TRBV14
cdr3_length: 17
cdr3_aa: CASSQDPRQGAQETQYF

j_call: TRBJ2-3
clone_size: NA
v_call: TRBV4-2
cdr3_length: 16
cdr3_aa: CASSQEEGLAGGTQYF

j_call: TRBJ1-2
clone_size: NA
v_call: TRBV10-3
cdr3_length: 15
cdr3_aa: CAISEGPGRVDGYTF

j_call: TRBJ2-1
clone_size: NA
v_call: TRBV10-3
cdr3_length: 15
cdr3_aa: CAISPSGDPYNEQFF

j_call: TRBJ2-1
clone_size: NA
v_call: TRBV27
cdr3_length: 14
cdr3_aa: CASSLSGQDNEQFF

j_call: TRBJ2-1
clone_size: NA
v_call: TRBV2
cdr3_length: 14
cdr3_aa: CATRSGGDYNEQFF

j_call: TRBJ1-3
clone_size: NA
v_call: TRBV29-1
cdr3_length: 15
cdr3_aa: CSVELVGTTGNTIYF

j_call: TRBJ2-7
clone_size: NA
v_call: TRBV28
cdr3_length: 13
cdr3_aa: CASRGQTIYEQYF

j_call: TRBJ2-7
clone_size: NA
v_call: TRBV20-1
cdr3_length: 14
cdr3_aa: CSARDLNNSYEQYF

j_call: TRBJ1-4
clone_size: NA
v_call: TRBV4-1
cdr3_length: 16
cdr3_aa: CASSQEWPGDNEKLFF

j_call: TRBJ2-5
clone_size: NA
v_call: TRBV6-8
cdr3_length: 15
cdr3_aa: CASSQDVGSWETQYF

j_call: TRBJ2-7
clone_size: NA
v_call: TRBV6-5
cdr3_length: 15
cdr3_aa: CASRGWTGLSYEQYF

j_call: TRBJ2-7
clone_size: NA
v_call: TRBV4-1
cdr3_length: 14
cdr3_aa: CASSQDEGWDEQYF

j_call: TRBJ1-5
clone_size: NA
v_call: TRBV6-5
cdr3_length: 17
cdr3_aa: CASSYGDRGLSNQPQHF

j_call: TRBJ2-5
clone_size: NA
v_call: TRBV25-1
cdr3_length: 11
cdr3_aa: CASSEYGSQYF

j_call: TRBJ2-7
clone_size: NA
v_call: TRBV5-1
cdr3_length: 14
cdr3_aa: CASSLQDTSYEQYF

j_call: TRBJ1-1
clone_size: NA
v_call: TRBV29-1
cdr3_length: 13
cdr3_aa: CSAWGAGGTEAFF

j_call: TRBJ2-7
clone_size: NA
v_call: TRBV28
cdr3_length: 15
cdr3_aa: CASSLGLAGSYEQYF

j_call: TRBJ1-3
clone_size: NA
v_call: TRBV29-1
cdr3_length: 14
cdr3_aa: CSVRSGFSGNTIYF

j_call: TRBJ2-7
clone_size: NA
v_call: TRBV25-1
cdr3_length: 13
cdr3_aa: CASSVMGAYEQYF

j_call: TRBJ1-1
clone_size: NA
v_call: TRBV9
cdr3_length: 15
cdr3_aa: CASSVVPSSNTEAFF

j_call: TRBJ2-1
clone_size: NA
v_call: TRBV28
cdr3_length: 15
cdr3_aa: CASSLTSSSYNEQFF

j_call: TRBJ2-1
clone_size: NA
v_call: TRBV29-1
cdr3_length: 12
cdr3_aa: CSVTGQANEQFF

j_call: TRBJ2-3
clone_size: medium-sized
v_call: TRBV20-1
cdr3_length: 16
cdr3_aa: CSAIPLAGGPTDTQYF

j_call: TRBJ1-1
clone_size: NA
v_call: TRBV6-1
cdr3_length: 14
cdr3_aa: CASSVNGMNTEAFF

j_call: TRBJ2-1
clone_size: NA
v_call: TRBV13
cdr3_length: 15
cdr3_aa: CASSLLAGGSNEQFF